Described below is a single T cell receptor (beta chain) sequence and its context. Its antigen is not known. The data were obtained in a study of T cells in localized non-small cell lung cancer. Points from the study as a whole: Since sequencing was restricted to only one region of the tumor, intratumor heterogeneity remains a possibility.

The CDR3 loop spans 11 amino acids. Germline assignment: CDR1 DFQATT and CDR2 SNEGSKA (reference sequence). With 8 bases clipped from V and 6 bases from J, the junction kept 5 bases outside the gene matches. Profiling relied on immunoSEQ multiplex PCR, and the TCRdb table lists in-frame clones only, not all of them. The repertoire has around 4,400 clones, around 92% of them found once; the top ten carry 2.5% to 3.5%. The chain links TRBV20-1 to TRBJ2-7; 9 bases agree with TRBD1. The sample was peripheral blood, taken before any cancer treatment. This clonotype originated in a woman aged 40-69 years with stage I lung adenocarcinoma. CDR3 in DNA: TGCAGTACGCACAGGGGGCGCGAGCAGTACTTC. Its protein product is CSTHRGREQYF.